Following are 16 T cell receptor beta chains from one sample sequenced in a study of T cells in localized non-small cell lung cancer. Generated by immunoSEQ multiplex PCR, the TCRdb table keeps only in-frame clones and is missing some. Altogether 90,000 or so clones are present, about 91% being singletons, with the ten largest covering around 16%. Sequences were derived from peripheral blood, sampled before any cancer treatment. These receptors came from a man aged 40 to 70 with stage I squamous cell lung carcinoma.

This chain links TRBV7-9 with TRBJ1-3, with 8 nucleotides matching TRBD1. Per the germline V gene, CDR1 is SEHNR and CDR2 is FQNEAQ (reference sequence). V gave up 5 bases and J gave up 4 bases; unmatched junction bases: 7. The CDR3 sequence is 15 residues long. The CDR3 region is CASSPSGGRGNTIYF. Written as DNA, the CDR3 is TGTGCCAGCAGCCCCTCAGGGGGCCGGGGAAACACCATATATTTT. The entire variable domain, with the rest obtained from reference TRBV7-9 and TRBJ1-3, is as follows: DTGVSQNPRHKITKRGQNVTFRCDPISEHNRLYWYRQTLGQGPEFLTYFQNEAQLEKSRLLSDRFSAERPKGSFSTLEIQRTEQGDSAMYLCASSPSGGRGNTIYFGEGSWLTVV.

V usage is TRBV7-2 and J usage is TRBJ2-5, with D hard to call. The CDR3 consists of 12 residues. Germline V lookup: CDR1 SGHTA, CDR2 FQGNSA. V lost 2 bases and J lost 8, with 9 bases in between. The CDR3 is CASSLLEKTQYF. The CDR3 nucleotides read TGTGCCAGCAGCTTACTCGAGAAAACCCAGTACTTC. The full variable domain, completed using reference TRBV7-2 and TRBJ2-5, is GAGVSQSPSNKVTEKGKDVELRCDPISGHTALYWYRQSLGQGLEFLIYFQGNSAPDKSGLPSDRFSAERTGGSVSTLTIQRTQQEDSAVYLCASSLLEKTQYFGPGTRLLVL.

This chain connects TRBV7-3 to TRBJ2-1, with TRBD2 matching 13 bases. The junction had 8 bases not matched to a gene; V was cut back by 4 bases and J by 8 bases. The V gene's germline CDR1 is SGHTA and CDR2 FQGTGA. The CDR3 is 16 amino acids. CDR3 loop: CASSSGLAGVLDEQFF. The CDR3 DNA reads as TGTGCCAGCAGCTCTGGACTAGCGGGGGTCTTGGATGAGCAGTTCTTC.

CDR3 DNA sequence: TGCGCCAGCAGCCAGGATAGGGGGATAGAGACCCAGTACTTC. Residues: CASSQDRGIETQYF. The chain employs TRBV4-3 and TRBJ2-5, with D perhaps matching TRBD1 (6 bases). The V end was cut by 3 bases, the J end by 4 bases, with 12 bases between. The CDR3 length is 14 residues. The germline gives CDR1 LGHNA, CDR2 YSLEER.

Only a few counts were recorded for this clone. Other DNA sequences from this sample encode an identical CDR3 as well. The CDR3 DNA is TGTGCCAGCAAAGGAGGGGGGACAGGGTCTCGCGAGCAGTACTTC. This gives the protein CASKGGGTGSREQYF. This rearrangement joins TRBV28 to TRBJ2-7; TRBD1 aligns across 9 bases. CDR1 and CDR2 (germline): MDHEN, SYDVKM. V shed 7 bases, J shed 6 bases, and the junction held 13 bases outside the gene matches. The CDR3 has 15 residues.

The chain links TRBV19 to TRBJ1-3; D remains unclear. Germline CDR1 and CDR2: LNHDA and SQIVND (reference sequence). With 1 base removed from V and 1 base from J, the gap between germline ends came to 8 bases. CDR3 length: 15 amino acids. As DNA, the CDR3 is TGTGCCAGTAGTATAGCAGCCGTTTCTGGAAACACCATATATTTT. Translated, it gives CASSIAAVSGNTIYF.

This chain joins TRBV27 and TRBJ1-2, with 7 bases that match TRBD1. The V gene's germline CDR1 is MNHEY and CDR2 SMNVEV (reference sequence). J lost 4 bases, V lost 6 bases, and 8 bases had no gene match. This CDR3 region has 14 residues. The CDR3 here is CASSKDRIGYGYTF. As DNA, the CDR3 is TGTGCCAGCAGCAAGGACAGGATCGGCTATGGCTACACCTTC.

V gene TRBV14 combines with J gene TRBJ2-5; D is ambiguous. The V gene's germline CDR1 is SGHDN and CDR2 FVKESK. Trimming removed 1 base at V and 1 base at J, with 4 bases between. The CDR3 has 13 residues. The CDR3 is CASSQGPQETQYF. For the CDR3, the DNA is TGTGCCAGCAGCCAAGGGCCCCAAGAGACCCAGTACTTC.

V and J are TRBV28 and TRBJ2-7; tentatively, D is TRBD2 (7 bases). The V and J ends lost 6 bases and 0 bases respectively, with 15 bases between them. Germline lookup yields CDR1 MDHEN and CDR2 SYDVKM. The CDR3 runs 15 residues. This chain's CDR3 is CASSFTGGNSYEQYF. The CDR3 DNA sequence: TGTGCCAGCAGCTTCACGGGGGGCAACTCCTACGAGCAGTACTTC.

The DNA for the CDR3 is TGTGCCAGCAGCTTGGGACCGTGGAGCTATGGCTACACCTTC. Its protein is CASSLGPWSYGYTF. The chain recombines TRBV5-8 with TRBJ1-2; D is undetermined. The CDR3 length is 14 residues. Trimming took off 0 bases at V and 4 bases at J, with 10 bases between the two ends. CDR1 and CDR2 (germline): SGHTS, YDEGEE.

This chain uses TRBV7-2 with TRBJ2-7; 7 nucleotides align to TRBD2. V shed 6 bases, J shed 3 bases, and the junction held 8 bases outside the gene matches. Per the germline V gene, CDR1 is SGHTA and CDR2 is FQGNSA. The CDR3 spans 14 residues. CDR3 protein: CASRRWGGSYEQYF. CDR3 in DNA: TGTGCCAGCAGGCGCTGGGGGGGGAGCTACGAGCAGTACTTC.

The chain recombines TRBV7-2 with TRBJ1-3, with a possible D match to TRBD1 (5 bases). The CDR3 consists of 16 residues. Germline CDR1 and CDR2: SGHTA and FQGNSA. Deletions cut 1 base from V and 4 bases from J, with 14 bases between. The DNA for the CDR3 is TGTGCCAGCAGCTTAGTCACGGGGGTTGCAGGAAACACCATATATTTT. Encoded protein: CASSLVTGVAGNTIYF. Using reference TRBV7-2 and TRBJ1-3 for the parts outside the CDR3, the full variable domain is GAGVSQSPSNKVTEKGKDVELRCDPISGHTALYWYRQSLGQGLEFLIYFQGNSAPDKSGLPSDRFSAERTGGSVSTLTIQRTQQEDSAVYLCASSLVTGVAGNTIYFGEGSWLTVV.

The gene calls are TRBV19 and TRBJ2-7; the match to TRBD2 covers 8 bases. The junction had 12 bases not matched to a gene; V was cut back by 4 bases and J by 4 bases. The CDR3 runs to 16 residues. Germline V gene sequence: CDR1 LNHDA, CDR2 SQIVND (reference sequence). The CDR3 bases are TGTGCCAGTAGTACCCCCTCAGCGGGGGAAAGGTACGAGCAGTACTTC. Translated, it gives CASSTPSAGERYEQYF.

The V call is TRBV5-4, the J call TRBJ1-6; D is possibly TRBD1 (6 bases). Per the germline V gene, CDR1 is SGHNT and CDR2 is YYREEE (reference sequence). The CDR3 runs to 14 residues. With 2 bases removed from V and 9 bases from J, the gap between germline ends came to 12 bases. The CDR3 sequence is CASSLNGRGSPLHF. DNA of the CDR3: TGTGCCAGCAGCTTAAACGGCAGGGGTTCACCCCTCCACTTT.

CDR3 in amino acids: CASNARTYNSPLHF. Written as DNA, the CDR3 is TGTGCCAGCAATGCGAGAACCTATAATTCACCCCTCCACTTT. The J gene is TRBJ1-6, the V gene TRBV27; D unclear. The CDR3 contains 14 residues. CDR1 and CDR2 from the germline V gene are MNHEY and SMNVEV (reference sequence). V was shortened by 7 bases and J by 2 bases, with 9 bases between the two germline ends.

This chain joins TRBV7-9 and TRBJ1-2; 9 bases line up with TRBD1. Germline CDR1 SEHNR, CDR2 FQNEAQ (reference sequence). The CDR3 has 16 amino acids. J was trimmed by 7 bases and V by 0 bases; bases with no gene match: 9. The CDR3 region has the DNA TGTGCCAGCAGCTTAGCTGTTGGGACAGGGCTGGGTGGCTACACCTTC. Translated, it gives CASSLAVGTGLGGYTF.